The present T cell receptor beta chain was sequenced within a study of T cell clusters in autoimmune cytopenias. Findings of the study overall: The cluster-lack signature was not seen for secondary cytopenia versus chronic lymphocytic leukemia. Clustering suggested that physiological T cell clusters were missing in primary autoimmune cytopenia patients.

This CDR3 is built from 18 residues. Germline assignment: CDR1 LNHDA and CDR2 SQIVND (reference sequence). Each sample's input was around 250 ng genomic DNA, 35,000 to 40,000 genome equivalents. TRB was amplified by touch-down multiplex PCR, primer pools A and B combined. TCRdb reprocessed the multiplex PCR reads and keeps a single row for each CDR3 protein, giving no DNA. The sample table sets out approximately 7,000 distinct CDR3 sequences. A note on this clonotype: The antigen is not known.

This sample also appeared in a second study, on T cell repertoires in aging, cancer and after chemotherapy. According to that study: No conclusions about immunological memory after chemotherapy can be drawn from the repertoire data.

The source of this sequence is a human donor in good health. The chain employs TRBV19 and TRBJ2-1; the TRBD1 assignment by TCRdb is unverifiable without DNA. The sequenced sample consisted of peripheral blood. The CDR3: CASSIDHTGTHRGNEQFF.